These 29 T cell receptor beta chains share one sample of origin, sequenced in a study of blood T cells in healthy people across ages. A sample-barcoded 5' primer and a J-beta primer mix were used in a second PCR of roughly 7 to 11 cycles. Via MiXCR, TCRdb re-called the 5' RACE reads, giving one row per CDR3 protein. The sample lists 650,000 to 1,000,000 distinct CDR3 sequences, roughly 46% occurring once. The sample consisted of blood. All receptors derive from a man aged 80 or over in good health.

This clonotype was counted a single time. The chain recombines TRBV6-1 with TRBJ2-1; D gene unclear. This CDR3 spans 14 amino acids. Germline V gene sequence: CDR1 MNHNS, CDR2 SASEGT. The V gene lost 5 bases and the J gene lost 5 bases, with 13 bases spanning the gap. CDR3 region: CASSPRPLNNEQFF. Here the CDR3 DNA reads TGTGCCAGCAGTCCGAGACCTCTTAACAATGAGCAGTTCTTC.

The chain couples TRBV25-1 to TRBJ2-3; 7 bases line up with TRBD2. J gave up 6 bases and V 10 bases, and 16 bases lay outside the gene matches. Germline V gene sequence: CDR1 MGHDK, CDR2 SYGVNS. The CDR3 runs 15 residues. For the CDR3, the DNA is TGTGCCACCCTGTTCAGGAGGGAGGGTAGCGATACGCAGTATTTT. Translating it yields CATLFRREGSDTQYF.

Many counts were recorded for this clonotype. The chain uses TRBV7-2 and TRBJ1-2; D is ambiguous. Between the trimmed V and J ends, which lost 3 bases and 4 bases, there was a span of 18 bases. Looked up from germline, CDR1 is SGHTA and CDR2 is FQGNSA. This CDR3 has 16 amino acids. For the CDR3, the DNA is TGTGCCAGCAGCTTTGAAGGATCTAGCAATCTCTATGGCTACACCTTC. This gives the protein CASSFEGSSNLYGYTF.

The chain joins TRBV7-2 to TRBJ2-1; D gene ambiguous. Trimming cost V 0 bases and J 4 bases, with 10 bases left between them. Germline V gene lookup returns CDR1 SGHTA and CDR2 FQGNSA. This CDR3 spans 15 amino acids. This CDR3 is CASSLAVVPYNEQFF. CDR3 sequence (DNA): TGTGCCAGCAGCTTAGCGGTCGTCCCTTACAATGAGCAGTTCTTC.

The chain has TRBV7-2 and TRBJ1-6; possible D gene TRBD1, 5 bases. V dropped 11 bases and J dropped 7 bases, with 12 bases sitting between them. In germline, CDR1 is SGHTA, CDR2 FQGNSA. The CDR3 has 12 residues. The DNA for the CDR3 is TGTGCCCGAAACAGGACCAATTCACCCCTCCACTTT. It encodes CARNRTNSPLHF.

The chain links TRBV10-3 to TRBJ2-6; 14 bases fit TRBD2. Per germline, CDR1 ENHRY and CDR2 SYGVKD. The CDR3 is 16 amino acids. J gave up 3 bases and V 9 bases, and 4 bases lay outside the gene matches. The CDR3 loop is CAIGTSGSSGANVLTF. The CDR3 region has the DNA TGTGCCATTGGGACTAGCGGGAGTAGTGGGGCCAACGTCCTGACTTTC.

The rearrangement uses TRBV30 and TRBJ1-6; possibly TRBD1 for D (6 bases). Trimming took off 3 bases at V and 12 bases at J, with 15 bases between the two ends. The CDR3 spans 13 residues. Germline V gives CDR1 GTSNPN, CDR2 SVGIG (reference sequence). The chain's CDR3 is CAWRKQGEVPLHF. The CDR3 coding sequence is TGTGCCTGGAGGAAACAGGGTGAAGTACCCCTCCACTTT.

The table lists this clonotype with a count of one. The rearrangement links TRBV12-3 or TRBV12-4 to TRBJ1-1, with a tentative D call TRBD1 (5 bases). Trimming pared 4 bases from V and 11 bases from J, leaving 14 bases between. The CDR3 length is 12 residues. The CDR3 loop reads CASSWRGRVAFF. CDR3 nucleotide sequence: TGTGCCAGCAGTTGGAGGGGTCGAGTGGCTTTCTTT.

Many counts were recorded for this clonotype. The rearrangement joins TRBV10-2 to TRBJ2-5, with 8 bases identical to TRBD2. After removal of 11 bases from V and 4 bases from J, the junction contained 12 bases not matched to a gene. The CDR3 is 14 amino acids. The germline V gene has CDR1 WSHSY and CDR2 SAAADI. The CDR3, as DNA: TGCGCCGCCGCCCTAGCGGGCGCGTCAGAGACCCAGTACTTC. Translating gives CAAALAGASETQYF.

This clonotype showed up just a few times. The junction shows a germline mismatch at one end, possibly a read error. This chain links TRBV27 with TRBJ2-7; D gene ambiguous. Germline values: CDR1 MNHEY, CDR2 SMNVEV (reference sequence). CDR3 length: 15 residues. The CDR3 coding sequence is TGTGCCAGCAGTTTATCGGCCGGCCAGGCATACGGGCAGTACTTC. It translates to CASSLSAGQAYGQYF.

The DNA of the CDR3 is TGTGCCAGCAGTGAAATCGCTAACTCCTACAATGAGCAGTTCTTC. It translates to CASSEIANSYNEQFF. The chain carries TRBV2 and TRBJ2-1; D unclear. Trimming stripped 2 bases from V and 0 bases from J, with 8 bases between. CDR3 length: 15 residues. Germline loops: CDR1 SNHLY, CDR2 FYNNEI.

The V gene is TRBV5-1, the J gene TRBJ2-7; D unclear. Germline V gene lookup returns CDR1 SGHRS and CDR2 YFSETQ. V lost 4 bases to trimming and J lost 4 bases, with 12 bases between them. This CDR3 has 13 residues. CDR3 nucleotides: TGCGCCAGCAGCCCCGGACGGCCTTACGAGCAGTACTTC. Its translation is CASSPGRPYEQYF.

Note on this clonotype: This may stem from a read error, because a much larger clone lies one nucleotide away. This chain uses TRBV6-5 with TRBJ2-5; 7 positions agree with TRBD1. The germline V gene encodes CDR1 MNHEY and CDR2 SVGAGI. CDR3 length equals 14 residues. The CDR3 nucleotides read TGTGCCAGCAGTGACTCACAGGGGAGAGAGACCCAGTACTTC. Translated, it gives CASSDSQGRETQYF.

This sequence joins TRBV27 and TRBJ2-1; 9 bases match TRBD1. Germline trimming cut 3 bases from V and 0 bases from J; bases unmatched to any gene: 6. Germline V CDR1 and CDR2: MNHEY, SMNVEV (reference sequence). The CDR3 covers 17 residues. The CDR3 DNA reads TGTGCCAGCAGTTTTCTACAGGGGGCAGGCTCCTACAATGAGCAGTTCTTC. Amino acid sequence: CASSFLQGAGSYNEQFF.

The rearrangement joins TRBV5-1 to TRBJ2-5, with TRBD1 as a possible D gene (5 bases). The CDR3 loop spans 16 amino acids. The germline gives CDR1 SGHRS, CDR2 YFSETQ. Trimming removed 0 bases at V and 2 bases at J, with 14 bases between. CDR3 sequence (DNA): TGCGCCAGCAGCTTGGTTGGGGCATTGAATCAAGAGACCCAGTACTTC. Translated: CASSLVGALNQETQYF.

The J gene is TRBJ2-2, the V gene TRBV10-2; TRBD1 might be the D (5 bases). Deletions cut 0 bases from V and 4 bases from J, with 12 bases between. The CDR3 extends over 16 amino acids. Germline V gene sequence: CDR1 WSHSY, CDR2 SAAADI. For the CDR3, the DNA is TGCGCCAGCAGTGAGTCTTGGCAGGGCGGCACCGGGGAGCTGTTTTTT. Its protein is CASSESWQGGTGELFF.

This clonotype was recorded a few times. The chain uses TRBV5-5 and TRBJ2-4, with 10 positions matching TRBD1. The junction had 6 bases not matched to a gene; V was cut back by 4 bases and J by 2 bases. The CDR3 consists of 16 residues. Germline assignment: CDR1 SGHKS and CDR2 YYEKEE (reference sequence). The DNA for the CDR3 is TGTGCCAGCAGCCGACAGGGGGCATCGACCAAAAACATTCAGTACTTC. Encoded protein: CASSRQGASTKNIQYF.

This clonotype was seen a handful of times. The CDR3 DNA follows: TGTGCCAGCATACGACAGGGGGCCAGAAATCAGCCCCAGCATTTT. Protein sequence: CASIRQGARNQPQHF. The V and J genes are TRBV28 and TRBJ1-5, with 10 bases matching TRBD1. The V segment lost 7 bases and the J segment 4 bases; nucleotides outside the gene matches: 7. Germline CDR1 and CDR2: MDHEN and SYDVKM. This CDR3 has 15 amino acids.

The V and J genes are TRBV9 and TRBJ2-1, with 11 bases that match TRBD2. The CDR3 consists of 15 residues. Germline V gives CDR1 SGDLS, CDR2 YYNGEE. J was trimmed by 4 bases and V by 3 bases; bases with no gene match: 3. The CDR3 loop is CASSAASGRYNEQFF. Written as DNA, the CDR3 is TGTGCCAGCAGCGCCGCTAGCGGGAGGTACAATGAGCAGTTCTTC.

With regard to this clonotype: An end of the junction does not agree with germline; a read error may underlie this. The CDR3 reads CASSDSTGGDTQYF. DNA of the CDR3: TGTGCCAGCAGTGACTCGACAGGGGGGGATACGCAGTATTTT. The J gene is TRBJ2-3, the V gene TRBV6-5; the match to TRBD1 covers 9 bases. The CDR3 has 14 residues. Germline-derived CDR1 and CDR2 are MNHEY and SVGAGI.

This chain connects TRBV4-3 to TRBJ1-4; D remains ambiguous. The germline gives CDR1 LGHNA, CDR2 YSLEER. The CDR3 extends over 15 amino acids. V shed 3 bases and J shed 4 bases, with 12 bases lying between them. The CDR3 here is CASSHSLGINEKLFF. CDR3 coding DNA: TGCGCCAGCAGCCACAGCTTAGGAATTAATGAAAAACTGTTTTTT.

The CDR3 DNA sequence: TGTGCCAGCAGTCCCAGTCCGGGTAGTTCCTACGAGCAGTACTTC. Translation gives CASSPSPGSSYEQYF. This chain connects TRBV27 to TRBJ2-7; D not certain. V lost 5 bases, J lost 1 base, and 15 bases lay in between. This CDR3 has 15 residues. The germline CDR1 and CDR2 sequences are MNHEY and SMNVEV (reference sequence).

The chain uses TRBV21-1 and TRBJ2-3; TRBD1 is the table's D call, not checked against the DNA. TRBV21-1 is reported as a pseudogene. There are 14 residues in the CDR3. The CDR3 here is CATNGQCSTDTQYF. In DNA form, the CDR3 reads TGTGCCACCAATGGACAGTGCAGCACAGATACGCAGTATTTT.

The chain carries TRBV7-3 and TRBJ2-6, with D unresolved. There are 13 residues in the CDR3. Germline V gene sequence: CDR1 SGHTA, CDR2 FQGTGA. The germline V and J ends were trimmed by 1 base and 8 bases, with 6 bases remaining between them. CDR3 residues: CASSLRGSNVLTF. CDR3 nucleotide sequence: TGTGCCAGCAGCTTAAGAGGATCCAACGTCCTGACTTTC.

This clonotype was counted many times. The chain uses TRBV7-9 and TRBJ1-6; no reliable D call. The CDR3 length is 15 residues. V lost 6 bases to trimming and J lost 0 bases, with 9 bases between them. From germline, CDR1 is SEHNR and CDR2 FQNEAQ (reference sequence). CDR3 in DNA: TGTGCCAGCAGTTTTGGGAGCTCCTATAATTCACCCCTCCACTTT. The encoded protein is CASSFGSSYNSPLHF.

This clonotype was seen repeatedly, ten times or more. The J gene is TRBJ2-1, the V gene TRBV7-2; the D gene is possibly TRBD1 (6 bases). The germline gives CDR1 SGHTA, CDR2 FQGNSA. The CDR3 contains 13 residues. V lost 5 bases and J lost 15, with 20 bases in between. CDR3 DNA sequence: TGTGCCAGCAGCATTCGGACAGCCAAAGATCGGTTCTTC. Its translation: CASSIRTAKDRFF.

This clonotype has a count of ten or more. This chain uses TRBV12-3 or TRBV12-4 with TRBJ2-3; D uncertain. V dropped 3 bases and J dropped 0 bases, with 10 bases sitting between them. The CDR3 has 15 amino acids. In nucleotides, the CDR3 is TGTGCCAGCAGTTTTCCCCCAACTAGCACAGATACGCAGTATTTT. Translating gives CASSFPPTSTDTQYF.

This chain connects TRBV28 to TRBJ2-7, with a tentative D call TRBD2 (6 bases). V lost 5 bases and J lost 0, with 14 bases in between. The CDR3 totals 15 residues. In germline, CDR1 is MDHEN, CDR2 SYDVKM. The chain's CDR3 is CASSNPSVSSYEQYF. In DNA form, the CDR3 reads TGTGCCAGCAGTAATCCTAGCGTGAGCTCCTACGAGCAGTACTTC. The variable domain in full, with the rest retrieved from reference TRBV28 and TRBJ2-7, is DVKVTQSSRYLVKRTGEKVFLECVQDMDHENMFWYRQDPGLGLRLIYFSYDVKMKEKGDIPEGYSVSREKKERFSLILESASTNQTSMYLCASSNPSVSSYEQYFGPGTRLTVT.

This sequence joins TRBV29-1 and TRBJ2-5, with 10 nucleotides matching TRBD1. This CDR3 has 13 residues. The junction had 12 bases not matched to a gene; V was cut back by 6 bases and J by 11 bases. Germline CDR1 and CDR2: SQVTM and ANQGSEA. The CDR3 bases are TGCAGCGTCGTGACAGGGGGCTTTGGTGAGCAGTACTTC. Translated, it gives CSVVTGGFGEQYF.